The rows below give T cell receptor beta chains drawn from one sample of a study of Ad26.COV2.S vaccination and SARS-CoV-2 variants. Only in-frame clones appear in the TCRdb table, and some are missing; sequencing was by immunoSEQ multiplex PCR. Among around 340,000 clones, around 89% were seen once, and the ten largest hold just under 5%. The sample was peripheral blood, taken in a trial of Ad26.COV2.S vaccine versus placebo. Receptor source: a person aged 18-65 years who received the Ad26.COV2.S COVID-19 vaccine or a placebo. Both conserved end residues are part of each CDR3. Fields, in order: CDR3 protein, CDR3 DNA, V gene, clone size, D gene, J gene. The D gene is left open where the match is weak. Only part of the rows carry a size: once, few, many, or a class if the clone is expanded.

CDR3aa: CASSKTGDYGYTF; CDR3nt: TGTGCCAGCAGCAAGACAGGGGACTATGGCTACACCTTC; v_gene: TRBV27; abundance: .; d_gene: TRBD1; j_gene: TRBJ1-2
CDR3aa: CASSSTGPLSRDTEAFF; CDR3nt: TGTGCCAGCAGTTCGACAGGGCCTCTTAGTCGAGACACTGAAGCTTTCTTT; v_gene: TRBV28; abundance: .; d_gene: TRBD1; j_gene: TRBJ1-1
CDR3aa: CASSQYSGSNEQFF; CDR3nt: TGTGCCAGCAGCCAATACAGCGGGAGTAATGAGCAGTTCTTC; v_gene: TRBV3-1/TRBV3-2; abundance: .; d_gene: TRBD2; j_gene: TRBJ2-1
CDR3aa: CASTRGGAWEQFF; CDR3nt: TGTGCCAGCACCCGGGGAGGGGCCTGGGAGCAGTTCTTC; v_gene: TRBV3-1/TRBV3-2; abundance: .; d_gene: TRBD2; j_gene: TRBJ2-1
CDR3aa: CASSVRGAYNEQFF; CDR3nt: TGTGCCAGCAGCGTACGCGGGGCCTACAATGAGCAGTTCTTC; v_gene: TRBV9; abundance: .; d_gene: .; j_gene: TRBJ2-1
CDR3aa: CASSLDEGDTQYF; CDR3nt: TGTGCCAGCAGCTTAGACGAGGGAGATACGCAGTATTTT; v_gene: TRBV11-3; abundance: .; d_gene: .; j_gene: TRBJ2-3
CDR3aa: CASSVAGVGYNEQFF; CDR3nt: TGTGCCAGCAGCGTAGCGGGAGTCGGGTACAATGAGCAGTTCTTC; v_gene: TRBV9; abundance: .; d_gene: .; j_gene: TRBJ2-1
CDR3aa: CASSFSSGSSYNEQFF; CDR3nt: TGCGCCAGCAGCTTCTCTTCCGGGAGCTCCTACAATGAGCAGTTCTTC; v_gene: TRBV5-1; abundance: .; d_gene: .; j_gene: TRBJ2-1
CDR3aa: CASSPDRVSDEKLFF; CDR3nt: TGTGCCAGCAGCCCTGACAGGGTTTCCGATGAAAAACTGTTTTTT; v_gene: TRBV7-8; abundance: .; d_gene: TRBD1; j_gene: TRBJ1-4
CDR3aa: CASRDRDRSYEQYF; CDR3nt: TGTGCCAGCAGGGACCGGGACAGGTCATACGAGCAGTACTTC; v_gene: TRBV28; abundance: .; d_gene: TRBD1; j_gene: TRBJ2-7
CDR3aa: CASSFSRNTEAFF; CDR3nt: TGTGCCAGCAGTTTCAGTAGAAACACTGAAGCTTTCTTT; v_gene: TRBV27; abundance: .; d_gene: .; j_gene: TRBJ1-1
CDR3aa: CASSLGTGAYEQYF; CDR3nt: TGTGCCAGCAGCCTCGGGACAGGGGCGTACGAGCAGTACTTC; v_gene: TRBV7-2; abundance: .; d_gene: TRBD1; j_gene: TRBJ2-7
CDR3aa: CASSSGRADTQYF; CDR3nt: TGTGCCAGCAGTTCCGGGAGGGCAGATACGCAGTATTTT; v_gene: TRBV27; abundance: .; d_gene: TRBD2; j_gene: TRBJ2-3
CDR3aa: CASSTGLSSYEQYF; CDR3nt: TGTGCCAGTAGTACGGGCCTCAGCTCCTACGAGCAGTACTTC; v_gene: TRBV19; abundance: .; d_gene: .; j_gene: TRBJ2-7
CDR3aa: CASSFSGTAVYEQYF; CDR3nt: TGTGCCAGCAGCTTCTCAGGGACAGCCGTTTACGAGCAGTACTTC; v_gene: TRBV5-5; abundance: once; d_gene: TRBD1; j_gene: TRBJ2-7